The present T cell receptor beta chain was sequenced within a study of T cell repertoires in cytomegalovirus infection. Study background: Recently identified HLA-C-restricted and well-studied HLA-B-restricted CMV epitopes were used. Matching HLA type, along with CMV infection, was indicated by public TCR beta signatures.

Study-level points and caveats: Summed public TCR beta family frequency identified CMV carriers bearing the relevant HLA. There were HLA-C-restricted CMV-specific TCR beta clonotypes dominating the ex vivo response.

The trim removed 3 bases at V and 8 bases at J, leaving 9 bases unmatched. Germline CDR1 and CDR2: MNHEY and SMNVEV (reference sequence). The CDR3 runs to 14 residues. In TCRdb, the reads were re-called with MiXCR into one record per CDR3 protein. This table has hundreds of thousands of distinct CDR3 sequences, roughly a third appearing once. This clonotype was picked up many times. Its antigen remains unidentified. Material: cultured CD8+ T cells from PBMCs, obtained from culture after CMV antigen stimulation. The clonotype comes from a human donor in good health (CMV status not recorded). Some clones in this sample may be carry-over from other donors' samples. This rearrangement joins TRBV27 to TRBJ1-1; TRBD1 matches 7 bases. CDR3 sequence reads: CASSFPGQAGEAFF. The CDR3, as DNA: TGTGCCAGCAGTTTCCCCGGACAGGCCGGGGAAGCTTTCTTT.